This T cell receptor (beta chain) emerged from a study of T cell responses to AZD1222 COVID-19 vaccine. General study findings and limits: Clonal diversity was possibly underestimated; the donors were predominantly white British and more often female. Vaccine-associated CD4 TCRs ranged over spike, dominating at 160-218 and 743-854.

V lost 7 bases to trimming and J lost 0 bases, with 12 bases between them. The CDR3 consists of 13 residues. Germline lookup yields CDR1 SQVTM and CDR2 ANQGSEA. Assay used: immunoSEQ multiplex PCR; TCRdb lists only in-frame clones, some missing. The table records 95,000 to 150,000 clones, around 94% of them present only once. In its sample, this clone was seen once. Its antigen is undetermined. The rearrangement uses TRBV29-1 and TRBJ1-1; D gene unclear. The source is an adult in good health. The specimen was peripheral blood, collected on day 0 of AZD1222 vaccination. This chain's CDR3 is CSGRANMNTEAFF. The CDR3 DNA follows: TGCAGCGGGAGGGCAAACATGAACACTGAAGCTTTCTTT.